This T cell receptor (beta chain) originates from a study of regulatory T cells in long-lasting Graves disease. Ten or more counts support this clonotype. Trimming at V came to 7 bases and at J to 3 bases, leaving 3 bases not matched to a gene. This CDR3 contains 14 residues. Germline CDR1 SNHLY, CDR2 FYNNEI. Time point specified: persistent/refractory GD, antithyroid drugs over 5 years with positive TRAb. Construction of the TCR library relied on RNA isolated from PBMCs. CDR3 regions were amplified by Arm-PCR using iRepertoire HTBI primers to build TCR beta libraries. TCRdb reprocessed the multiplex PCR reads via MiXCR and lists one record per CDR3 protein. The sample consists of more than 650,000 distinct CDR3 sequences, 30% of them appearing once.

The sequencing here drew on peripheral blood mononuclear cells (PBMCs), taken when the disease was refractory, from a patient treated with antithyroid drugs. The chain uses TRBV2 and TRBJ2-7; TRBD2 matches at 13 bases. The sequence came from a female donor with Graves disease. The CDR3 nucleotides are TGTGCCAGCACCAGGACTAGCGGGAGCTACGAGCAGTACTTC. It yields the protein CASTRTSGSYEQYF.